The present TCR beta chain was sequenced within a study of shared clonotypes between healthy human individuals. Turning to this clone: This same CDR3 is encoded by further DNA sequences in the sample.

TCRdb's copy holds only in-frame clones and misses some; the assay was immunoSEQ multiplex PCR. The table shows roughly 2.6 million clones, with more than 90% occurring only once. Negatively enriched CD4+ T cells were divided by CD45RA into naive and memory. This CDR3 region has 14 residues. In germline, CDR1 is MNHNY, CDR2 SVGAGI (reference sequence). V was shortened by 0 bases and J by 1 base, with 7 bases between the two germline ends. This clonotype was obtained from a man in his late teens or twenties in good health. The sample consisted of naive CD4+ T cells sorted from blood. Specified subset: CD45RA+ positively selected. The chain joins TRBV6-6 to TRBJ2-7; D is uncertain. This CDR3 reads CASSYSGVSYEQYF. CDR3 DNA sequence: TGTGCCAGCAGTTACTCGGGCGTATCCTACGAGCAGTACTTC.